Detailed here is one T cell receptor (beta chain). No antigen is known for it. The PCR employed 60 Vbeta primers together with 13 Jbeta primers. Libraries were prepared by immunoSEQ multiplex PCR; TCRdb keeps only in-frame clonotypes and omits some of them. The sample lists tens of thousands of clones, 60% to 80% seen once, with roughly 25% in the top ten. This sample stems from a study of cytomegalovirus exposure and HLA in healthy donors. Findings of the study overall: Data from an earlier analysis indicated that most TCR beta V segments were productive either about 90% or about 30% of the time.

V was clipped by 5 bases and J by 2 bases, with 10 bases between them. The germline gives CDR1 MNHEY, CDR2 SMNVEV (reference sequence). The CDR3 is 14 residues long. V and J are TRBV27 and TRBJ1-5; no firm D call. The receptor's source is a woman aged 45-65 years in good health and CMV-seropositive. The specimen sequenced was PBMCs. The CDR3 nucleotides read TGTGCCAGCAGTCCCTGGGAGGGCAATCAGCCCCAGCATTTT. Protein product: CASSPWEGNQPQHF.